The rows below give T cell receptor beta chains drawn from one sample of a study of blood T cells in healthy people across ages. MiXCR, run by TCRdb on the 5' RACE reads, gives a single entry per CDR3 protein. This table has about 1.5 million distinct CDR3 sequences, 35% to 45% appearing once. The material sequenced was blood. Every receptor here comes from a woman in her late teens or twenties in good health. The conserved cysteine and the conserved F or W are not part of the CDR3 here. The order of the fields is V gene, J gene, CDR3 protein.

V gene: TRBV29-1
J gene: TRBJ1-4
CDR3 protein: SVAGRTNEKLF

V gene: TRBV7-2
J gene: TRBJ2-2
CDR3 protein: ASSSRTGPSTTGELF

V gene: TRBV7-2
J gene: TRBJ2-2
CDR3 protein: ASSLTGASGELF

V gene: TRBV2
J gene: TRBJ2-6
CDR3 protein: ASSEMETAGANVLT

V gene: TRBV15
J gene: TRBJ1-2
CDR3 protein: ATSRIPGQGLGYT

V gene: TRBV9
J gene: TRBJ2-3
CDR3 protein: ASSTYNTEDTQY

V gene: TRBV20-1
J gene: -
CDR3 protein: SAIKAAETQY

V gene: TRBV2
J gene: TRBJ1-1
CDR3 protein: ASTTGTNTEAF

V gene: TRBV7-9
J gene: -
CDR3 protein: ASSSRFSGTYEQY

V gene: TRBV20-1
J gene: TRBJ2-1
CDR3 protein: SAISGSSGNEQF

V gene: TRBV29-1
J gene: TRBJ2-5
CDR3 protein: SVGGLVKQETQY

V gene: TRBV3-1
J gene: TRBJ1-1
CDR3 protein: ASSQGQWGAF

V gene: TRBV20-1
J gene: TRBJ1-5
CDR3 protein: SARVPGSHQPQH

V gene: TRBV2
J gene: TRBJ2-2
CDR3 protein: ASSDPHTNTGELF

V gene: TRBV24-1
J gene: TRBJ1-5
CDR3 protein: ATSLFSNQPQH

V gene: TRBV11-2
J gene: TRBJ2-3
CDR3 protein: ASSFSARLGTDTQY

V gene: TRBV10-3
J gene: TRBJ2-7
CDR3 protein: AISESDGGSYEQY

V gene: TRBV29-1
J gene: TRBJ1-2
CDR3 protein: SVVWGTHYGYT

V gene: TRBV5-1
J gene: TRBJ2-7
CDR3 protein: ASSLTSGTYEQY

V gene: TRBV29-1
J gene: TRBJ1-2
CDR3 protein: SVEAPASGYGYT

V gene: TRBV6-2/TRBV6-3
J gene: TRBJ1-1
CDR3 protein: ASSNTDKGEAF

V gene: TRBV24-1
J gene: TRBJ2-5
CDR3 protein: ATSKGAGGSETQY

V gene: TRBV30
J gene: TRBJ1-1
CDR3 protein: AWNLNRVYTEAF

V gene: TRBV4-1
J gene: TRBJ1-4
CDR3 protein: ASSEYRGREKLF

V gene: TRBV12-3/TRBV12-4
J gene: TRBJ2-1
CDR3 protein: ASSRLAGTWGEQF

V gene: TRBV28
J gene: TRBJ1-5
CDR3 protein: ASSPQPDIAPIWSNQPQH

V gene: TRBV25-1
J gene: TRBJ1-6
CDR3 protein: ASSDRDRAFGALH

V gene: TRBV7-2
J gene: TRBJ2-1
CDR3 protein: AGSLFPSAYNEQF

V gene: TRBV20-1
J gene: TRBJ1-6
CDR3 protein: SARAGGFSDNSPLH

V gene: TRBV7-2
J gene: TRBJ1-2
CDR3 protein: ASTSRDTARYDYT

V gene: TRBV29-1
J gene: TRBJ2-1
CDR3 protein: SGVGASREQF

V gene: TRBV27
J gene: TRBJ1-6
CDR3 protein: ASSFGAENSPLH

V gene: TRBV27
J gene: TRBJ1-5
CDR3 protein: ASSLGLGNQPQH

V gene: TRBV4-3
J gene: TRBJ2-4
CDR3 protein: ASSQDTSGAGDIQY

V gene: TRBV12-3/TRBV12-4
J gene: TRBJ2-3
CDR3 protein: ASSFLGGGRDTQY

V gene: TRBV18
J gene: TRBJ2-3
CDR3 protein: ASSPRGTSTTDTQY

V gene: TRBV2
J gene: TRBJ2-7
CDR3 protein: ASSPTLTYNEQY

V gene: TRBV4-1
J gene: TRBJ1-2
CDR3 protein: ASSQDGVRVFYGYT

V gene: TRBV15
J gene: TRBJ1-1
CDR3 protein: ATKVQGGTEAF

V gene: TRBV5-1
J gene: TRBJ1-5
CDR3 protein: AGSPAGVGQPQH

V gene: TRBV28
J gene: TRBJ2-3
CDR3 protein: ASSPSGTSGVSDTQY

V gene: TRBV7-2
J gene: TRBJ2-1
CDR3 protein: ASSLDPWRVYNEQF

V gene: TRBV21-1
J gene: TRBJ2-7
CDR3 protein: ASSKGVSSYEQY

V gene: TRBV7-2
J gene: TRBJ2-3
CDR3 protein: ASSLEGIRADTQY

V gene: TRBV28
J gene: TRBJ1-2
CDR3 protein: ASSPRAFPGYT

V gene: TRBV7-2
J gene: TRBJ1-1
CDR3 protein: ASSSRTGSTEAF

V gene: TRBV20-1
J gene: TRBJ2-7
CDR3 protein: SAPSWKRANYEQY

V gene: TRBV7-9
J gene: TRBJ2-3
CDR3 protein: ASSHRQARTDTQY

V gene: TRBV12-3/TRBV12-4
J gene: TRBJ2-5
CDR3 protein: ASSFTSGVSAETQY

V gene: TRBV6-2/TRBV6-3
J gene: TRBJ2-4
CDR3 protein: ASRDRGSIQY

V gene: TRBV4-3
J gene: TRBJ2-1
CDR3 protein: ASSQAGTSSYNEQF

V gene: TRBV12-3/TRBV12-4
J gene: TRBJ2-7
CDR3 protein: ASSLRADEQY

V gene: TRBV5-6
J gene: TRBJ2-5
CDR3 protein: ASSYTAGETQY

V gene: TRBV5-5
J gene: TRBJ2-1
CDR3 protein: ASSSRTTSSYNEQF

V gene: TRBV20-1
J gene: TRBJ2-5
CDR3 protein: SALRREGQETQY

V gene: TRBV28
J gene: TRBJ2-7
CDR3 protein: ASRTPGQGAYEQY

V gene: TRBV9
J gene: TRBJ2-1
CDR3 protein: ASSVVANEQF

V gene: TRBV4-1
J gene: -
CDR3 protein: ASSQGGGRLQETQY

V gene: TRBV6-1
J gene: TRBJ2-3
CDR3 protein: ASRRQTSGTSTDTQY